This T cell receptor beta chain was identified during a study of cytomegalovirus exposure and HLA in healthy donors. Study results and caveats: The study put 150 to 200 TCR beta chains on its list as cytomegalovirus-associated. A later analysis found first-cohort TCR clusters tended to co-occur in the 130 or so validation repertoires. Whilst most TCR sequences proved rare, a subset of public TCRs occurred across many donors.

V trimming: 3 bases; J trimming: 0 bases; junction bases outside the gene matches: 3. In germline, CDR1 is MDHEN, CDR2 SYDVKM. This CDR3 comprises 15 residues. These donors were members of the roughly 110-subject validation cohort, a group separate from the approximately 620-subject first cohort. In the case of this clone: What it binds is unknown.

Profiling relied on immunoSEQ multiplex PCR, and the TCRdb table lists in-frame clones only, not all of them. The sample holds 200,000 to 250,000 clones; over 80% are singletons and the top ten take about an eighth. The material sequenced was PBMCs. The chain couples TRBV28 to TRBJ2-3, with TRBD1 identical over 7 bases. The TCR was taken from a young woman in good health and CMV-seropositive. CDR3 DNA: TGTGCCAGCAGTTTTACAGGGGCTAGCACAGATACGCAGTATTTT. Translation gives CASSFTGASTDTQYF.